Below, one T cell receptor (beta chain) is given with its context. Sequenced by immunoSEQ multiplex PCR; TCRdb stores in-frame clones only, minus some. The sample includes 200,000 or so clones, around three quarters of them seen just once. This entry comes from a study of blood T cell repertoires in COVID-19. About the research overall: Sources were T cells, B-cell-depleted T cells, or PBMCs; the material itself was cDNA or gDNA.

J gave up 0 bases and V 6 bases, and 8 bases lay outside the gene matches. This CDR3 spans 16 amino acids. Germline V lookup: CDR1 MDHEN, CDR2 SYDVKM. The chain uses TRBV28 and TRBJ2-1, with 7 bases identical to TRBD2. The receptor was derived from a man in his 60s with active or convalescent COVID-19. The sequencing input was peripheral blood. CDR3 nucleotide sequence: TGTGCCAGCAGAAATCTAGCGGCAAGCTCCTACAATGAGCAGTTCTTC. This translates into CASRNLAASSYNEQFF.